Shown below are 32 T cell receptor beta chains from a single sample sequenced in a study of blood T cells in healthy people across ages. Primed by a sample-barcoded 5' primer and a J-beta primer mix, a second PCR proceeded for about 7 to 11 cycles. TCRdb re-analysed the 5' RACE reads in MiXCR, keeping a single row per CDR3 protein. The sample consists of some 1.7 million distinct CDR3 sequences, roughly 27% of them appearing once. The sequencing input was blood. Every receptor here comes from a woman in her twenties or thirties in good health.

The chain recombines TRBV2 with TRBJ2-3; TRBD2 matches at 8 bases. The CDR3 loop spans 16 amino acids. With V trimmed by 6 bases and J by 3 bases, 11 bases remained unmatched. Per germline, CDR1 SNHLY and CDR2 FYNNEI. CDR3 sequence: CASRDSRGGSTDTQYF. CDR3 sequence (DNA): TGTGCCAGCAGGGACAGCCGCGGGGGGTCGACAGATACGCAGTATTTT.

This clonotype has only a few counts. The rearrangement uses TRBV29-1 and TRBJ2-3; tentative D call: TRBD2 (5 bases). The CDR3 runs to 14 residues. Per germline, CDR1 SQVTM and CDR2 ANQGSEA. Trimming removed 7 bases at V and 1 base at J, with 15 bases between. The CDR3, as DNA: TGCAGCGCCTTAGCGTTAGTAGGCACAGATACGCAGTATTTT. Translation gives CSALALVGTDTQYF.

This clonotype was counted between two and nine times. This rearrangement joins TRBV20-1 to TRBJ2-7; 8 positions agree with TRBD2. There are 15 residues in the CDR3. The V gene end was trimmed by 4 bases and the J gene end by 3 bases; junction bases not matched to a gene: 11. CDR1 is DFQATT, CDR2 SNEGSKA, per germline (reference sequence). The CDR3 DNA follows: TGCAGTGCTAACCCTCGGATAGCGGGAAACTACGAGCAGTACTTC. This encodes CSANPRIAGNYEQYF.

The chain is built from TRBV20-1 and TRBJ1-2, with 7 bases matching TRBD1. Germline assignment: CDR1 DFQATT and CDR2 SNEGSKA (reference sequence). V lost 3 bases to trimming and J lost 7 bases; unmatched junction nucleotides: 11. The CDR3 consists of 14 residues. CDR3 region: CSASADRNMGGYTF. CDR3 bases: TGCAGTGCTAGTGCGGACAGGAATATGGGTGGCTACACCTTC.

In its sample, this clonotype was seen many times. The chain's CDR3 is CASGRDRGVDTQYF. As DNA, the CDR3 is TGTGCCAGCGGCCGGGACCGAGGAGTGGATACGCAGTATTTT. This chain uses TRBV2 with TRBJ2-3; D possibly uses TRBD1 or TRBD2 (5 bases each). Germline V lookup: CDR1 SNHLY, CDR2 FYNNEI. The CDR3 runs to 14 residues. With 8 bases removed from V and 6 bases from J, the gap between germline ends came to 18 bases.

As regards this clonotype: One end of the junction fails to match germline, which may point to a read error. The chain recombines TRBV5-1 with TRBJ2-3; tentatively, D is TRBD1 or TRBD2 (5 bases each). Germline V gene lookup returns CDR1 SGHRS and CDR2 YFSETQ. This CDR3 is built from 15 residues. As DNA, the CDR3 is TGCGCCAGCAGCTTAGGGGACCTTAGCACAGGTACGCAGTATTTT. Protein: CASSLGDLSTGTQYF.

The J gene is TRBJ2-3, the V gene TRBV2, with TRBD1 identical over 7 bases. Germline trimming cut 6 bases from V and 8 bases from J; bases unmatched to any gene: 5. The germline gives CDR1 SNHLY, CDR2 FYNNEI. This CDR3 has 12 residues. Here the CDR3 reads CASSLDRVTQYF. The CDR3 DNA reads TGTGCCAGCAGCCTCGACAGGGTTACGCAGTATTTT.

The sample holds a few counts of this clonotype. The rearrangement joins TRBV5-1 to TRBJ2-1; maybe TRBD2 (6 bases). The CDR3 totals 15 residues. Trimming cost V 1 base and J 8 bases, with 16 bases left between them. In germline, CDR1 is SGHRS, CDR2 YFSETQ. The CDR3 reads CASSLPGAPLDEQFF. CDR3 coding DNA: TGCGCCAGCAGCTTGCCGGGAGCACCTTTGGATGAGCAGTTCTTC. Full variable domain (outside the CDR3, taken from reference TRBV5-1 and TRBJ2-1): KAGVTQTPRYLIKTRGQQVTLSCSPISGHRSVSWYQQTPGQGLQFLFEYFSETQRNKGNFPGRFSGRQFSNSRSEMNVSTLELGDSALYLCASSLPGAPLDEQFFGPGTRLTVL.

This clonotype came up a few times. This chain links TRBV29-1 with TRBJ2-7; 9 bases align to TRBD1. Trimming cost V 7 bases and J 5 bases; bases outside gene matches: 12. The germline CDR1 and CDR2 sequences are SQVTM and ANQGSEA. The CDR3 is 14 residues long. The CDR3 here is CSAAPGQGYHEQYF. DNA for the CDR3: TGCAGCGCCGCACCGGGACAGGGTTACCACGAGCAGTACTTC.

This clonotype was counted at least ten times. This chain links TRBV15 with TRBJ2-1, with D perhaps matching TRBD1 (5 bases). Germline V CDR1 and CDR2: LNHNV, YYDKDF (reference sequence). V lost 6 bases and J lost 4, with 10 bases in between. This CDR3 spans 13 amino acids. The CDR3 DNA is TGTGCCACCAGTGCCAAGGGGTACAATGAGCAGTTCTTC. This gives the protein CATSAKGYNEQFF.

This clonotype has only a few counts. This sequence joins TRBV6-6 and TRBJ2-7; no firm D call. This CDR3 has 14 residues. The germline V and J ends were trimmed by 8 bases and 1 base, with 15 bases remaining between them. Germline values: CDR1 MNHNY, CDR2 SVGAGI (reference sequence). CDR3 in DNA: TGTGCCAGCTCCGGAAGTCTGTCATCCTACGAGCAGTACTTC. As protein: CASSGSLSSYEQYF.

This clonotype was detected only once. The chain combines TRBV11-3 with TRBJ2-1, with D perhaps TRBD1 (7 bases). The V gene's germline CDR1 is SGHNT and CDR2 YENEEA. V was pared by 5 bases and J by 1 base, with 15 bases between. This CDR3 has 16 amino acids. The chain's CDR3 is CASSKGGRGSYNEQFF. The DNA of the CDR3 is TGTGCCAGCAGCAAGGGGGGCAGGGGGTCCTACAATGAGCAGTTCTTC.

The J gene is TRBJ2-1, the V gene TRBV10-3, with 8 positions matching TRBD2. The J segment lost 2 bases and the V segment lost 4 bases, leaving 4 bases of the junction unmatched. CDR1 is ENHRY and CDR2 is SYGVKD in the germline V gene. The CDR3 sequence is 15 residues long. CDR3 residues: CAISAGGAAYNEQFF. The CDR3, as DNA: TGTGCCATCAGTGCCGGGGGGGCCGCCTACAATGAGCAGTTCTTC.

This chain joins TRBV28 and TRBJ2-7, with D perhaps given as TRBD1 or TRBD2 (5 bases each). The J call may be incorrect, as the DNA end agrees better with TRBJ2-4. From germline, CDR1 is MDHEN and CDR2 SYDVKM. This CDR3 has 13 amino acids. The CDR3: CASSGLLRDIQYF. CDR3 bases: TGTGCCAGCAGTGGACTCCTCAGGGACATTCAGTACTTC.

A word on this clonotype: The CDR3 does not end in the conserved phenylalanine or tryptophan, so this is likely a read error. The rearrangement uses TRBV20-1 and TRBJ2-7; 8 bases fit TRBD2. Losses at the gene ends were 6 bases for V and 2 bases for J; bases not matched to a gene: 12. The V gene's germline CDR1 is DFQATT and CDR2 SNEGSKA (reference sequence). CDR3 length: 15 residues. CDR3 DNA: TGCAGTGCCCGCCCCAGCGGGAGAGCCCCCTACGAGCAGTACTTA. It yields the protein CSARPSGRAPYEQYL.

The DNA of the CDR3 is TGCAGCGTTGAAGAACAGGGTAGGGCCGAGCAGTACTTC. This sequence encodes CSVEEQGRAEQYF. The chain recombines TRBV29-1 with TRBJ2-4; tentative D call: TRBD1 (6 bases). The DNA end is a closer match to TRBJ2-7, so the J assignment may be wrong. Germline CDR1 and CDR2: SQVTM and ANQGSEA. This CDR3 has 13 residues.

This clonotype showed up just a few times. The chain couples TRBV14 to TRBJ2-5, with D possibly being TRBD1 (5 bases). This CDR3 has 18 residues. The germline V gene encodes CDR1 SGHDN and CDR2 FVKESK. Between the trimmed V and J ends, which lost 0 bases and 2 bases, there was a span of 19 bases. The CDR3 bases are TGTGCCAGCAGCCAAGAAGCCCATAGAAGGGGCCTTCAAGAGACCCAGTACTTC. Encoded protein: CASSQEAHRRGLQETQYF.

This clonotype was picked up many times. The gene calls are TRBV10-3 and TRBJ2-7; TRBD1 matches 8 bases. The germline V gene encodes CDR1 ENHRY and CDR2 SYGVKD. This CDR3 has 15 residues. The junction had 13 bases not matched to a gene; V was cut back by 7 bases and J by 5 bases. The CDR3 coding sequence is TGTGCCATCAACAACTTTGGACAGGGTGTCAACGAGCAGTACTTC. Protein product: CAINNFGQGVNEQYF.

A word on this clonotype: At one end, the junction sequence differs from germline, possibly due to a read error. The V call is TRBV14, the J call TRBJ2-1; 7 bases fit TRBD2. CDR1 SGHDN and CDR2 FVKESK come from the germline V gene. This CDR3 is built from 14 residues. CDR3 residues: CVSSLRRETNEQFF. Written as DNA, the CDR3 is TGTGTCAGCAGCCTTCGGCGGGAGACGAATGAGCAGTTCTTC. Full variable domain (missing parts from reference TRBV14 and TRBJ2-1): EAGVTQFPSHSVIEKGQTVTLRCDPISGHDNLYWYRRVMGKEIKFLLHFVKESKQDESGMPNNRFLAERTGGTYSTLKVQPAELEDSGVYFCVSSLRRETNEQFFGPGTRLTVL.

Comments on this clonotype: Since a much larger clone is just one base distant, this may be a read error. The genes are TRBV29-1 and TRBJ2-1, with D perhaps matching TRBD2 (5 bases). The CDR3 contains 12 residues. V lost 5 bases to trimming and J lost 13 bases, with 18 bases between them. Germline V gives CDR1 SQVTM, CDR2 ANQGSEA. The CDR3 region is CSVQREQETQFF. CDR3 DNA sequence: TGCAGCGTTCAGAGGGAACAAGAGACCCAGTTCTTC.

The V gene is TRBV30, the J gene TRBJ2-2, with unresolved D. Trimming stripped 2 bases from V and 2 bases from J, with 9 bases between. This CDR3 is 14 amino acids long. Germline CDR1 is GTSNPN and CDR2 is SVGIG (reference sequence). The CDR3 DNA reads TGTGCCTGGAGTTTCCCGACCAACACCGGGGAGCTGTTTTTT. Its protein is CAWSFPTNTGELFF.

The chain recombines TRBV19 with TRBJ2-1, with a tentative D call TRBD2 (6 bases). Germline V CDR1 and CDR2: LNHDA, SQIVND (reference sequence). The V end was cut by 7 bases, the J end by 5 bases, with 15 bases between. This CDR3 comprises 14 residues. CDR3 sequence reads: CASKATRTHNEQFF. The DNA of the CDR3 is TGTGCCAGTAAGGCGACTAGAACCCACAATGAGCAGTTCTTC. Looking up the rest from reference TRBV19 and TRBJ2-1 gives the full variable domain: DGGITQSPKYLFRKEGQNVTLSCEQNLNHDAMYWYRQDPGQGLRLIYYSQIVNDFQKGDIAEGYSVSREKKESFPLTVTSAQKNPTAFYLCASKATRTHNEQFFGPGTRLTVL.

A remark on this clonotype: A much larger clone differs from this one at a single base, so this may be a read error. The rearrangement links TRBV7-2 to TRBJ2-5, with 10 bases fitting TRBD1. CDR3 length: 14 residues. Germline V gene lookup returns CDR1 SGHTA and CDR2 FQGNSA. The CDR3 reads CACSRDRGSETQYF. CDR3 DNA: TGTGCCTGCAGCCGGGACAGGGGATCGGAGACCCAGTACTTC.

The CDR3 loop reads CASSRFGGELNTEAFF. The CDR3, as DNA: TGTGCCAGCAGTCGATTCGGGGGAGAATTAAACACTGAAGCTTTCTTT. This chain joins TRBV7-6 and TRBJ1-1, with TRBD1 as a possible D gene (5 bases). Trimming stripped 6 bases from V and 2 bases from J, with 19 bases between. Germline CDR1 is SGHVS and CDR2 is FNYEAQ. CDR3 length equals 16 residues.

This clonotype came up many times. This rearrangement joins TRBV6-5 to TRBJ2-5, with D hard to call. V was shortened by 10 bases and J by 2 bases, with 14 bases between the two germline ends. The length of the CDR3 is 13 residues. The germline V gene encodes CDR1 MNHEY and CDR2 SVGAGI. This CDR3 is CATARSPQETQYF. CDR3 nucleotide sequence: TGTGCCACCGCCCGCTCCCCTCAAGAGACCCAGTACTTC.

This clonotype was picked up a small number of times. This chain joins TRBV7-2 and TRBJ1-6, with D hard to call. CDR3 length equals 17 residues. V dropped 3 bases and J dropped 8 bases, with 20 bases sitting between them. CDR1 and CDR2 (germline): SGHTA, FQGNSA. The DNA of the CDR3 is TGTGCCAGCAGCTTCGGGATACGGGGATCTATTGATTCACCCCTCCACTTT. Encoded protein: CASSFGIRGSIDSPLHF.

This clonotype showed up just a few times. The chain uses TRBV29-1 and TRBJ2-3, with TRBD2 identical over 16 bases. The CDR3 extends over 18 amino acids. J lost 4 bases, V lost 7 bases, and 14 bases had no gene match. Germline CDR1 and CDR2: SQVTM and ANQGSEA. CDR3 DNA sequence: TGCAGCGCCCTCGGGACTAGCGGGAGGGCCGATAATCCAGATACGCAGTATTTT. It codes for CSALGTSGRADNPDTQYF.

This clonotype was found a few times. The chain has TRBV7-9 and TRBJ2-1; 7 bases map to TRBD1. Germline V CDR1 and CDR2: SEHNR, FQNEAQ (reference sequence). The CDR3 length is 15 residues. The V gene end was trimmed by 8 bases and the J gene end by 8 bases; junction bases not matched to a gene: 15. This CDR3 is CASARGGPNGDEQFF. The CDR3 DNA follows: TGTGCCAGCGCCCGAGGGGGCCCAAACGGCGATGAGCAGTTCTTC.

This clonotype occurred many times. V usage is TRBV29-1 and J usage is TRBJ2-3; D gene ambiguous. Trimming left V 5 bases short and J 8 bases short, with 20 bases between. Germline loops: CDR1 SQVTM, CDR2 ANQGSEA. This CDR3 has 14 amino acids. CDR3 amino acids: CSVLPHGEVGTQYF. The CDR3 region has the DNA TGCAGCGTTCTCCCGCACGGTGAAGTAGGTACGCAGTATTTT.

The chain links TRBV29-1 to TRBJ2-2, with 11 bases identical to TRBD1. Germline lookup yields CDR1 SQVTM and CDR2 ANQGSEA. The CDR3 is made up of 14 amino acids. V shed 4 bases and J 8 bases; nucleotides not matched to a gene: 6. The CDR3 DNA sequence: TGCAGCGTTGGGGACAGGGGGATTAGGGGGGAGCTGTTTTTT. The encoded protein is CSVGDRGIRGELFF.

This clonotype has a handful of counts. The J gene is TRBJ2-5, the V gene TRBV18, with 8 bases matching TRBD1. The CDR3 sequence is 15 residues long. Germline V gene sequence: CDR1 KGHSH, CDR2 LQKENI. After removal of 5 bases from V and 4 bases from J, the junction contained 9 bases not matched to a gene. The DNA for the CDR3 is TGTGCCAGCTCAACCGGACAGGGCTTCAGAGAGACCCAGTACTTC. Amino acid sequence: CASSTGQGFRETQYF.

This clonotype was counted between two and nine times. J is TRBJ2-3 and V is TRBV5-1, with no clear D. The CDR3 loop spans 13 amino acids. In germline, CDR1 is SGHRS, CDR2 YFSETQ. Trimming pared 7 bases from V and 2 bases from J, leaving 11 bases between. The CDR3 DNA is TGCGCCAGCCGACAAGGCATCACAGATACGCAGTATTTT. It specifies CASRQGITDTQYF.